These T cell receptor beta chains were read from a single sample in a study of T cell responses to AZD1222 COVID-19 vaccine. The table came from immunoSEQ multiplex PCR; TCRdb's copy has only in-frame clones and leaves some out. The sample yields 95,000 to 110,000 clones, about 89% seen once. The sequences come from peripheral blood, collected 28 days after the second dose of the MenACWY control vaccine. The receptors stem from an adult who received the MenACWY meningococcal vaccine as a control. Both conserved end residues are part of each CDR3. The order of the fields is V gene, D gene, CDR3 protein. D genes are given only for firm matches.

>TRBV5-1|-
CASSFGTTNEKLFF
>TRBV6-2/TRBV6-3|-
CASSNPQGRIYGYTF
>TRBV27|-
CASSMGETQYF
>TRBV5-4|-
CASSLVLGDEQFF
>TRBV2|-
CASSGSPRTEAFF
>TRBV12-3/TRBV12-4|-
CASSDRTGELFF
>TRBV6-5|TRBD1
CASRPDRGYNEQFF
>TRBV6-6|-
CASSSGTSMEQYF
>TRBV4-1|-
CASSLQGLTEAFF
>TRBV4-2|-
CASSQDNGLDYGYTF
>TRBV6-5|-
CASSLQGGAKNIQYF
>TRBV29-1|TRBD1
CSGQGAGTEAFF
>TRBV19|-
CASRDSNQPQHF
>TRBV14|-
CASSLGGWRAEAFF
>TRBV5-1|TRBD2
CASSWTSGVPTDTQYF
>TRBV19|-
CATSIRVEYSNQPQHF
>TRBV5-4|-
CASTLTGQNTEAFF
>TRBV11-3|-
CASSLRTDTQYF
>TRBV27|-
CASRLQFYSNQPQHF
>TRBV4-2|TRBD1
CASSQGNRGQPQHF
>TRBV12-5|TRBD1
CASGLEGTGGDYGYTF
>TRBV2|-
CATRAGLFEETQYF
>TRBV7-8|-
CASSLADTRYNEQFF
>TRBV5-1|TRBD2
CASSSGGADSTDTQYF
>TRBV20-1|-
CSATVGDTQYF
>TRBV30|-
CAWSYRVSGRWCLWETQYF
>TRBV24-1|TRBD2
CATSDLSRGAGNEQFF
>TRBV25-1|-
CASRAPSRVLNTEAFF
>TRBV11-2|TRBD2
CASSLVDSGGYEQYF
>TRBV6-2/TRBV6-3|-
CAISRGTSGNQPQHF
>TRBV6-2/TRBV6-3|TRBD1
CASSSPTGFRPYEQYF
>TRBV6-2/TRBV6-3|-
CASSRARLAANGYTF
>TRBV3-1/TRBV3-2|-
CASSQPPPGAGEQFF
>TRBV3-1/TRBV3-2|-
CASSLGSLLNYGYTF
>TRBV7-9|-
CASSLAGGESLGNTIYF
>TRBV5-1|TRBD2
CASSLDLAGSWETQYF
>TRBV2|TRBD2
CASSVRAGGDYEQYF
>TRBV19|-
CASSYGGETYEQYF
>TRBV5-5|-
CASSLQAEWPLHF
>TRBV6-5|-
CARGPNSTNEKLFF
>TRBV5-1|-
CASSRGGQSDAQETQYF
>TRBV7-2|TRBD2
CASSLGSTGTTYEQYF
>TRBV18|TRBD1
CASSPPDRAYYEQYF
>TRBV19|-
CASSKGQGAKNIQYF
>TRBV5-1|-
CASSLRTAQETQYF
>TRBV7-2|-
CASSSGQTAYKNIQYF
>TRBV7-2|TRBD2
CASSLAAGGDTQYF
>TRBV3-1/TRBV3-2|TRBD1
CASSQPGTGVNEQFF
>TRBV7-2|-
CASSLVVRTTFF
>TRBV27|-
CASSLLVGGEQYF
>TRBV4-2|TRBD2
CASSQDQRGASYEQYF
>TRBV28|-
CASSRGGSNQPQHF
>TRBV7-2|-
CASSLALSGQETQYF